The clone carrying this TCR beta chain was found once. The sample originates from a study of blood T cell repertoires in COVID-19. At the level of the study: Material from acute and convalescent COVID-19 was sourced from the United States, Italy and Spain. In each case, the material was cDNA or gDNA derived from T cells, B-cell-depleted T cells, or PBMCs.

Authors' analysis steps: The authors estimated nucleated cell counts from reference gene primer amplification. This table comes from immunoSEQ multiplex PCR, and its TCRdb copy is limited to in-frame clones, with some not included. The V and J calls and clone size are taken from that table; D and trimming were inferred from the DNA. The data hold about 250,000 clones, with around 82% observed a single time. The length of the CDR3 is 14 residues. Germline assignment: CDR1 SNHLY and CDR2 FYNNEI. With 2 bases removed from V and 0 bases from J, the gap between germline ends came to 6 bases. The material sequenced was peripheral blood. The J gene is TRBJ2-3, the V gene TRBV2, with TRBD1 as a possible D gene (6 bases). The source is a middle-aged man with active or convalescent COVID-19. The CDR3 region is CASSETGSTDTQYF. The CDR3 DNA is TGTGCCAGCAGTGAAACAGGGAGCACAGATACGCAGTATTTT.